This TCR beta chain is from a study of T cells in Graves' hyperthyroidism and ophthalmopathy. Whole-study results and caveats: Prediction of ophthalmopathy progression came a median roughly 6.4 months pre-onset.

RNA transcripts served as the template for amplifying TCR beta CDR3 regions. A set of HTBI primers served as the primers for a first-round RT-PCR of the TCR CDR3. TCRdb processed the multiplex PCR reads anew with MiXCR; each CDR3 protein has one entry. Here the sample spans some 400,000 distinct CDR3 sequences, approximately 13% being singletons. This clonotype was seen ten or more times. What it binds is unknown. V shed 5 bases, J shed 6 bases, and the junction held 5 bases outside the gene matches. This CDR3 contains 13 residues. Germline CDR1 SGHDN, CDR2 FVKESK. Sequencing was carried out using blood. The genes are TRBV14 and TRBJ1-2; TRBD1 matches at 8 bases. This clonotype was obtained from a woman aged 55 to 70 with Graves' hyperthyroidism. The CDR3 is CASSDGQGHGYTF. CDR3 bases: TGTGCCAGCAGCGATGGACAGGGTCATGGCTACACCTTC. Full variable domain (missing parts from reference TRBV14 and TRBJ1-2): EAGVTQFPSHSVIEKGQTVTLRCDPISGHDNLYWYRRVMGKEIKFLLHFVKESKQDESGMPNNRFLAERTGGTYSTLKVQPAELEDSGVYFCASSDGQGHGYTFGSGTRLTVV.